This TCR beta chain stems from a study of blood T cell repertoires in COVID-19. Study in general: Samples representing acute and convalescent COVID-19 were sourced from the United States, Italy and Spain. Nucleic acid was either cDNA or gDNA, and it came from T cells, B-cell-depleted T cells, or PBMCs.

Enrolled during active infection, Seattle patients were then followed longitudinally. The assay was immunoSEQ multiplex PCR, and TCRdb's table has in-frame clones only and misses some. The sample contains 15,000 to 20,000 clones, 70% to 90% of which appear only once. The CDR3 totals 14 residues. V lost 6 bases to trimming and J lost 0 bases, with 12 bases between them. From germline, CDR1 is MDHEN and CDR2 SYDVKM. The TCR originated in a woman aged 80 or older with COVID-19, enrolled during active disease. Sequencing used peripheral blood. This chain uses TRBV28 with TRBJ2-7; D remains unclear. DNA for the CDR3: TGTGCCAGCAGCTCTAATACAGACTCCTACGAGCAGTACTTC. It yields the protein CASSSNTDSYEQYF.